This T cell receptor beta chain was sequenced during a study of T cell repertoires in cytomegalovirus infection. About the study: The study used recently identified HLA-C-restricted and well-studied HLA-B-restricted CMV epitopes. Study-wide results and caveats: Summed public TCR beta family frequency identified CMV carriers bearing the relevant HLA.

TCRdb redid the calling of the reads with MiXCR, one entry per CDR3 protein. Here the sample spans about 400,000 distinct CDR3 sequences, about 35% being singletons. The V and J ends lost 9 bases and 4 bases respectively, with 14 bases between them. The germline V gene encodes CDR1 SGHNT and CDR2 YYREEE (reference sequence). This CDR3 comprises 13 residues. This clonotype has a single count. Its antigen is not identified. V usage is TRBV5-4 and J usage is TRBJ2-1; a weak D match, TRBD2 (5 bases). The sequence came from a human donor in good health (CMV status not recorded). Some clones in this sample may be carry-over from other donors' samples. The material sequenced was cultured PBMCs, taken from culture after CMV antigen stimulation. For the CDR3, the DNA is TGTGCCACCAAAGCGGAAAGATACAATGAGCAGTTCTTC. Translated: CATKAERYNEQFF. Looking up the rest from reference TRBV5-4 and TRBJ2-1 gives the full variable domain: ETGVTQSPTHLIKTRGQQVTLRCSSQSGHNTVSWYQQALGQGPQFIFQYYREEENGRGNFPPRFSGLQFPNYSSELNVNALELDDSALYLCATKAERYNEQFFGPGTRLTVL.